This TCR beta chain is drawn from a study of lymphopenia after photon versus proton radiotherapy. Study-wide results and limits: A bigger post-nadir fall in TCR diversity correlated inversely with survival time in deceased patients.

Assay used: immunoSEQ multiplex PCR; TCRdb lists only in-frame clones, some missing. The sample includes approximately 150,000 clones, more than 85% seen only once; the top ten take approximately 4.8%. Remarks on this clone: Its antigen remains unknown.

The V end was cut by 5 bases, the J end by 4 bases, with 11 bases between. The germline V gene has CDR1 SEHNR and CDR2 FQNEAQ (reference sequence). There are 14 residues in the CDR3. The rearrangement joins TRBV7-9 to TRBJ2-2; unclear D gene. Sample: peripheral blood, taken from a patient treated with photon-based radiotherapy. This receptor was obtained from a man in his forties or fifties with gastric cancer. The CDR3 sequence is CASSPLNPTGELFF. The CDR3 DNA reads TGTGCCAGCAGCCCCCTAAACCCCACCGGGGAGCTGTTTTTT.